This entry lists 26 T cell receptor beta chains sequenced from one sample in a study of T cell responses to AZD1222 COVID-19 vaccine. Repertoires were generated with immunoSEQ multiplex PCR, while TCRdb's copy carries only in-frame clones and drops some. The sample holds 100,000 or so clones; approximately 93% are singletons and the top ten take around 4.3%. Sequencing was performed on peripheral blood, taken on day 0 of AZD1222 vaccination. The receptors were sampled from an adult in good health.

This chain links TRBV6-5 with TRBJ2-5, with 7 bases that match TRBD1. The CDR3 is 13 amino acids. Germline V gene lookup returns CDR1 MNHEY and CDR2 SVGAGI. The V and J ends lost 8 bases and 5 bases, in that order; junction bases with no gene match: 8. CDR3 sequence (DNA): TGTGCCAGCGGAAGACAGGGTCGGGAGACCCAGTACTTC. Its protein product is CASGRQGRETQYF.

The chain recombines TRBV18 with TRBJ2-3; D may be TRBD1 (5 bases). Looked up from germline, CDR1 is KGHSH and CDR2 is LQKENI. V lost 6 bases and J 1 base, leaving 17 bases between the germline ends. The CDR3 covers 16 residues. The CDR3 nucleotides read TGTGCCAGCTCGTATCGACAGAGCGCCGGCACAGATACGCAGTATTTT. Encoded protein: CASSYRQSAGTDTQYF.

The V gene is TRBV6-5, the J gene TRBJ2-6; TRBD1 agrees at 7 bases. V gave up 2 bases and J gave up 2 bases; unmatched junction bases: 3. The CDR3 sequence is 16 residues long. Germline lookup yields CDR1 MNHEY and CDR2 SVGAGI. The CDR3 coding sequence is TGTGCCAGCAGTTACGAGGGGACAGCTGGGGCCAACGTCCTGACTTTC. It translates to CASSYEGTAGANVLTF.

Written as DNA, the CDR3 is TGTGCCAGCAGCTTGCCCGGGACAGGGTGGAACGAGCAGTACTTC. It is translated as CASSLPGTGWNEQYF. This sequence joins TRBV5-4 and TRBJ2-7; TRBD1 aligns across 9 bases. The V gene's germline CDR1 is SGHNT and CDR2 YYREEE (reference sequence). The V and J ends lost 1 base and 5 bases, in that order; junction bases with no gene match: 7. The CDR3 is 15 residues long. The entire variable domain, with the rest obtained from reference TRBV5-4 and TRBJ2-7, is as follows: ETGVTQSPTHLIKTRGQQVTLRCSSQSGHNTVSWYQQALGQGPQFIFQYYREEENGRGNFPPRFSGLQFPNYSSELNVNALELDDSALYLCASSLPGTGWNEQYFGPGTRLTVT.

The gene calls are TRBV24-1 and TRBJ2-5; 10 bases agree with TRBD1. Germline CDR1 KGHDR, CDR2 SFDVKD. The trim removed 1 base at V and 2 bases at J, leaving 12 bases unmatched. The CDR3 covers 19 residues. CDR3 residues: CATSDLPYPDRGGQETQYF. The CDR3 coding sequence is TGTGCCACCAGTGATTTACCTTATCCGGACAGGGGGGGACAAGAGACCCAGTACTTC.

This chain joins TRBV19 and TRBJ1-5; D is perhaps TRBD1 (6 bases). The CDR3 contains 14 residues. CDR1 and CDR2 from the germline V gene are LNHDA and SQIVND (reference sequence). V was trimmed by 4 bases and J by 4 bases, leaving 11 bases between them. CDR3 bases: TGTGCCAGTAGTAGTTATACAGGGAATCAGCCCCAGCATTTT. Translation: CASSSYTGNQPQHF.

The count of this clone is one. The rearrangement joins TRBV6-5 to TRBJ1-3; 7 nucleotides match TRBD1. Germline V lookup: CDR1 MNHEY, CDR2 SVGAGI. Unmatched junction bases numbered 7, after V lost 5 bases and J lost 6 bases. The length of the CDR3 is 14 residues. The chain's CDR3 is CASSNRGSPNTIYF. In nucleotides, the CDR3 is TGTGCCAGCAGTAACAGGGGCAGCCCAAACACCATATATTTT.

This rearrangement joins TRBV19 to TRBJ1-3; possible D gene TRBD1, 5 bases. CDR1 is LNHDA and CDR2 is SQIVND in the germline V gene (reference sequence). Trimming cost V 5 bases and J 2 bases, with 13 bases left between them. The CDR3 contains 15 residues. The CDR3 loop is CASSFGTQAGNTIYF. The CDR3 DNA is TGTGCCAGTAGTTTCGGGACGCAGGCTGGAAACACCATATATTTT.

The chain uses TRBV15 and TRBJ1-6, with 7 nucleotides matching TRBD1. The CDR3 length is 18 residues. J lost 0 bases, V lost 2 bases, and 7 bases had no gene match. CDR1 and CDR2 (germline): LNHNV, YYDKDF (reference sequence). The CDR3 DNA reads TGTGCCACCAGCAGATTCTCAGGGGGGAGCTCCTATAATTCACCCCTCCACTTT. Translated: CATSRFSGGSSYNSPLHF.

The rearrangement links TRBV28 to TRBJ1-5; 7 bases match TRBD1. J lost 0 bases, V lost 8 bases, and 4 bases had no gene match. Germline assignment: CDR1 MDHEN and CDR2 SYDVKM. The CDR3 has 14 amino acids. CDR3 amino acids: CASGGTDSNQPQHF. The CDR3 region has the DNA TGTGCCAGCGGGGGGACAGATAGCAATCAGCCCCAGCATTTT.

V is TRBV24-1 and J is TRBJ2-3; 8 positions match TRBD2. V was clipped by 0 bases and J by 4 bases; unmatched bases: 2. The CDR3 length is 15 residues. The germline V gene has CDR1 KGHDR and CDR2 SFDVKD. CDR3 in DNA: TGTGCCACCAGTGATTTGTTCGGGGGGGCAGATACGCAGTATTTT. Amino acids: CATSDLFGGADTQYF.

Turning to this clone: Distinct nucleotide sequences in the sample also encode this CDR3. This chain connects TRBV7-2 to TRBJ2-7; 8 bases match TRBD2. Per the germline V gene, CDR1 is SGHTA and CDR2 is FQGNSA. The CDR3 extends over 15 amino acids. Trimming at V came to 1 base and at J to 2 bases, leaving 4 bases not matched to a gene. CDR3 sequence reads: CASSLVGGGTYEQYF. CDR3 nucleotides: TGTGCCAGCAGCTTAGTTGGCGGGGGGACCTACGAGCAGTACTTC.

This clone has just one count. The rearrangement joins TRBV11-3 to TRBJ2-1; D unclear. CDR1 SGHNT and CDR2 YENEEA come from the germline V gene. The CDR3 length is 12 residues. Deletions cut 5 bases from V and 5 bases from J, with 7 bases between. The CDR3 nucleotides are TGTGCCAGCAGCCCCCAGGACAATGAGCAGTTCTTC. Amino acid sequence: CASSPQDNEQFF.

This clone was counted a single time. The CDR3 protein is CATLRSAQGGTEAFF. The CDR3 DNA reads TGTGCCACCCTTCGTTCCGCCCAGGGAGGTACTGAAGCTTTCTTT. The chain couples TRBV6-5 to TRBJ1-1; D is perhaps TRBD1 (5 bases). Germline loops: CDR1 MNHEY, CDR2 SVGAGI. The CDR3 covers 15 residues. V was cut by 10 bases and J by 5 bases, with 23 bases left in between.

The V gene is TRBV7-2, the J gene TRBJ1-3, with a tentative D call TRBD1 (6 bases). This CDR3 spans 16 amino acids. Germline CDR1 SGHTA, CDR2 FQGNSA. The V and J ends lost 0 bases and 4 bases respectively, with 13 bases between them. CDR3 in DNA: TGTGCCAGCAGCTTAGCCGGCGGGGGGGCCGGAAACACCATATATTTT. This sequence encodes CASSLAGGGAGNTIYF.

The chain uses TRBV5-1 and TRBJ1-5; TRBD1 matches at 9 bases. CDR1 and CDR2 (germline): SGHRS, YFSETQ. The CDR3 is made up of 14 amino acids. J gave up 5 bases and V 4 bases, and 4 bases lay outside the gene matches. The CDR3 DNA is TGCGCCAGCAGCCTGACAGGGGGGGATCAGCCCCAGCATTTT. Protein product: CASSLTGGDQPQHF. The full variable domain, completed using reference TRBV5-1 and TRBJ1-5, is KAGVTQTPRYLIKTRGQQVTLSCSPISGHRSVSWYQQTPGQGLQFLFEYFSETQRNKGNFPGRFSGRQFSNSRSEMNVSTLELGDSALYLCASSLTGGDQPQHFGDGTRLSIL.

The chain joins TRBV28 to TRBJ2-1, with D unresolved. Germline CDR1 is MDHEN and CDR2 is SYDVKM. V lost 5 bases and J lost 12, with 14 bases in between. The CDR3 loop spans 12 amino acids. In DNA form, the CDR3 reads TGTGCCAGCAGTCCCATGACACGGCGGCAGTTCTTC. Encoded protein: CASSPMTRRQFF.

This clone was observed a single time. The chain combines TRBV1 with TRBJ2-2. TRBV1 is a listed pseudogene. This CDR3 is built from 16 residues. CDR3 residues: CTSSRTGTVGTGELFF. CDR3 bases: TGCACCAGCAGCCGGACCGGGACGGTGGGGACCGGGGAGCTGTTTTTT.

The chain joins TRBV5-4 to TRBJ2-2, with 12 bases lining up with TRBD2. Germline V lookup: CDR1 SGHNT, CDR2 YYREEE (reference sequence). There are 15 residues in the CDR3. The V gene end was trimmed by 2 bases and the J gene end by 6 bases; junction bases not matched to a gene: 2. Here the CDR3 reads CASSFRLAGAGELFF. Written as DNA, the CDR3 is TGTGCCAGCAGCTTTCGACTAGCGGGGGCCGGGGAGCTGTTTTTT.

This rearrangement joins TRBV11-2 to TRBJ2-7, with TRBD2 as a possible D gene (6 bases). The CDR3 consists of 15 residues. The V end lost 5 bases, the J end lost 3 bases, and 17 bases lay between the germline ends. Germline CDR1 reads SGHAT; CDR2 reads FQNNGV. CDR3 residues: CASSPYGGGFYEQYF. In DNA, the CDR3 is TGTGCCAGCAGCCCCTATGGGGGAGGCTTCTACGAGCAGTACTTC.

V usage is TRBV6-2 or TRBV6-3 and J usage is TRBJ2-1, with D perhaps assigned TRBD1 or TRBD2 (7 bases each). The V end lost 5 bases, the J end lost 12 bases, and 11 bases lay between the germline ends. This CDR3 contains 11 residues. Germline V gene sequence: CDR1 MNHEY, CDR2 SVGEGT. CDR3 nucleotide sequence: TGTGCCAGCAGTCAGGGGGGGGTGCAGTTCTTC. This encodes CASSQGGVQFF.

Points on this clone: At one end the junction does not follow the germline gene, possibly because of a read error. This chain uses TRBV7-7 with TRBJ1-3; TRBD1 aligns across 8 bases. The CDR3 consists of 15 residues. The germline CDR1 and CDR2 sequences are SSHAT and FNYEAQ (reference sequence). As DNA, the CDR3 is TGTGCTAGCAGCCCCCGGACAGGGACTGGAAACACCATATATTTT. Encoded protein: CASSPRTGTGNTIYF.

V is TRBV6-1 and J is TRBJ2-7, with D maybe TRBD2 (6 bases). Trimming removed 4 bases at V and 2 bases at J, with 15 bases between. Germline CDR1 reads MNHNS; CDR2 reads SASEGT. The CDR3 is 15 residues long. In DNA, the CDR3 is TGTGCCAGCAGTGCCCAGGTGGAGGGTCCCTACGAGCAGTACTTC. Protein: CASSAQVEGPYEQYF.

This chain links TRBV7-3 with TRBJ1-1; maybe TRBD1 (6 bases). Trimming took 11 bases from V and 1 from J, leaving 14 bases between them. Germline V gene sequence: CDR1 SGHTA, CDR2 FQGTGA. CDR3 length: 13 amino acids. The DNA for the CDR3 is TGTGCCTTAGCGCAGGGGACGAACACTGAAGCTTTCTTT. Amino acids: CALAQGTNTEAFF.

The rearrangement joins TRBV11-2 to TRBJ1-1, with TRBD1 identical over 7 bases. Germline V gives CDR1 SGHAT, CDR2 FQNNGV. CDR3 size: 16 residues. The V gene end was trimmed by 2 bases and the J gene end by 5 bases; junction bases not matched to a gene: 11. The CDR3 loop reads CASSLTGGGRGTEAFF. The DNA of the CDR3 is TGTGCCAGCAGCTTAACTGGAGGGGGCAGGGGAACTGAAGCTTTCTTT.

This sequence joins TRBV19 and TRBJ2-7; maybe TRBD2 (5 bases). The CDR3 covers 16 residues. V lost 0 bases, J lost 0 bases, and 12 bases lay in between. The germline V gene has CDR1 LNHDA and CDR2 SQIVND (reference sequence). The CDR3 bases are TGTGCCAGTAGTATAGATGCACAGCGGACCTCCTACGAGCAGTACTTC. This encodes CASSIDAQRTSYEQYF. The full variable domain, completed using reference TRBV19 and TRBJ2-7, is DGGITQSPKYLFRKEGQNVTLSCEQNLNHDAMYWYRQDPGQGLRLIYYSQIVNDFQKGDIAEGYSVSREKKESFPLTVTSAQKNPTAFYLCASSIDAQRTSYEQYFGPGTRLTVT.